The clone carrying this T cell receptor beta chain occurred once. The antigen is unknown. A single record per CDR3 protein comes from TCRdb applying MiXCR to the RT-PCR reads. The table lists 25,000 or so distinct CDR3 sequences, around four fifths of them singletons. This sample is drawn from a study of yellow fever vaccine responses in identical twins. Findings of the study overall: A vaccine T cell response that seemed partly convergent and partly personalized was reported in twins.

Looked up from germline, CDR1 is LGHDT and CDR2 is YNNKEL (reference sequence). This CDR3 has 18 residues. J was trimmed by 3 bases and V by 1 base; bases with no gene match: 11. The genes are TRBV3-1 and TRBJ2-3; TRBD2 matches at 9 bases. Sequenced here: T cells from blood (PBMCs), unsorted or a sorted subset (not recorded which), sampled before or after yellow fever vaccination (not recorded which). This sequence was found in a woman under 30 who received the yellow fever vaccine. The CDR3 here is CASSQVFSGSFMTDTQYF. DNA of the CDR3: TGTGCCAGCAGCCAAGTGTTTAGCGGGAGTTTCATGACAGATACGCAGTATTTT.